A single sample is the source of the 20 T cell receptor beta chains below, sequenced in a study of identifying expanded T cells in peripheral blood. Only in-frame clones appear in the TCRdb table, and some are missing; sequencing was by immunoSEQ multiplex PCR. Of 75,000 to 95,000 clones in the sample, approximately 89% were seen once. The sequenced sample was blood. These receptors were taken from a person aged 18 to 75 in good health.

The chain links TRBV11-2 to TRBJ1-4; no firm D call. Germline V gene data show CDR1 as SGHAT and CDR2 as FQNNGV. V lost 5 bases, J lost 7 bases, and 20 bases lay in between. The CDR3 runs 16 residues. The CDR3 region is CASSPTLGGGGEKLFF. The CDR3 bases are TGTGCCAGCAGCCCAACCCTGGGCGGTGGAGGTGAAAAACTGTTTTTT.

V is TRBV30 and J is TRBJ2-5; 8 positions match TRBD2. The germline V gene has CDR1 GTSNPN and CDR2 SVGIG (reference sequence). Unmatched junction bases numbered 9, after V lost 2 bases and J lost 1 base. The CDR3 length is 16 residues. CDR3 residues: CAWSRGGPTSQETQYF. DNA of the CDR3: TGTGCCTGGAGTCGCGGGGGGCCGACTTCCCAAGAGACCCAGTACTTC.

V and J are TRBV29-1 and TRBJ2-1; the D gene is possibly TRBD2 (6 bases). Germline-derived CDR1 and CDR2 are SQVTM and ANQGSEA. CDR3 size: 15 residues. V was trimmed by 5 bases and J by 4 bases, leaving 18 bases between them. The CDR3: CSVLAFGGFYNEQFF. Written as DNA, the CDR3 is TGCAGCGTTCTAGCGTTTGGGGGATTTTACAATGAGCAGTTCTTC.

The chain joins TRBV11-2 to TRBJ1-2, with D possibly being TRBD1 (6 bases). V shed 2 bases and J shed 8 bases, with 12 bases lying between them. This CDR3 spans 13 amino acids. In germline, CDR1 is SGHAT, CDR2 FQNNGV. The chain's CDR3 is CASSLRQGRGYTF. CDR3 DNA sequence: TGTGCCAGCAGCTTACGGCAGGGGAGAGGCTACACCTTC. The whole variable domain, remainder taken from reference TRBV11-2 and TRBJ1-2, is EAGVAQSPRYKIIEKRQSVAFWCNPISGHATLYWYQQILGQGPKLLIQFQNNGVVDDSQLPKDRFSAERLKGVDSTLKIQPAKLEDSAVYLCASSLRQGRGYTFGSGTRLTVV.

The rearrangement uses TRBV27 and TRBJ1-2, with 9 bases lining up with TRBD1. The CDR3 is 14 residues long. Germline V gene sequence: CDR1 MNHEY, CDR2 SMNVEV (reference sequence). J lost 8 bases, V lost 6 bases, and 10 bases had no gene match. CDR3 amino acids: CASSRRQGEIGYTF. The CDR3 DNA follows: TGTGCCAGCAGCCGGAGACAGGGGGAAATCGGCTACACCTTC.

V gene TRBV7-8 combines with J gene TRBJ2-1; 10 bases agree with TRBD2. The CDR3 is 16 amino acids. The germline CDR1 and CDR2 sequences are SGHVS and FQNEAQ. The junction had 8 bases not matched to a gene; V was cut back by 4 bases and J by 5 bases. CDR3 in amino acids: CASSSPGLAEDNEQFF. The CDR3 coding sequence is TGTGCCAGCAGCTCCCCAGGACTAGCGGAAGACAATGAGCAGTTCTTC.

The V and J genes are TRBV2 and TRBJ2-3; tentatively, D is TRBD2 (6 bases). Deletions cut 4 bases from V and 5 bases from J, with 16 bases between. The CDR3 covers 15 residues. The germline gives CDR1 SNHLY, CDR2 FYNNEI. CDR3 in DNA: TGTGCCAGCAGTGGCGGGGCAGGATATTTAGATACGCAGTATTTT. Encoded protein: CASSGGAGYLDTQYF.

The rearrangement uses TRBV18 and TRBJ2-7; 14 bases match TRBD2. The CDR3 contains 15 residues. Germline V gene lookup returns CDR1 KGHSH and CDR2 LQKENI. J was trimmed by 5 bases and V by 3 bases; bases with no gene match: 3. Here the CDR3 reads CASSPRLAGGDEQYF. Written as DNA, the CDR3 is TGTGCCAGCTCACCTAGACTAGCGGGAGGGGACGAGCAGTACTTC.

The chain has TRBV12-5 and TRBJ1-5, with 12 nucleotides matching TRBD1. Germline assignment: CDR1 LGHNT and CDR2 FRNRAP. Trimming at V came to 6 bases and at J to 5 bases, leaving 8 bases not matched to a gene. The CDR3 extends over 16 amino acids. Here the CDR3 DNA reads TGTGCTAGTGGGCGGGACAGGGGGCGAGTGGATCAGCCCCAGCATTTT. It specifies CASGRDRGRVDQPQHF. Full variable domain (missing parts from reference TRBV12-5 and TRBJ1-5): DARVTQTPRHKVTEMGQEVTMRCQPILGHNTVFWYRQTMMQGLELLAYFRNRAPLDDSGMPKDRFSAEMPDATLATLKIQPSEPRDSAVYFCASGRDRGRVDQPQHFGDGTRLSIL.

The chain uses TRBV9 and TRBJ2-2; D is possibly TRBD1 or TRBD2 (6 bases each). Trimming took off 4 bases at V and 7 bases at J, with 17 bases between the two ends. The CDR3 totals 15 residues. Germline CDR1 and CDR2: SGDLS and YYNGEE. The CDR3 is CASSSSGGSVGELFF. DNA for the CDR3: TGTGCCAGCAGCTCCTCCGGGGGCTCTGTCGGGGAGCTGTTTTTT.

This clone was picked up one time. V gene TRBV27 combines with J gene TRBJ2-2, with 8 bases lining up with TRBD1. This CDR3 has 16 residues. Germline V CDR1 and CDR2: MNHEY, SMNVEV (reference sequence). V lost 4 bases, J lost 0 bases, and 4 bases stayed unmatched. The DNA of the CDR3 is TGTGCCAGCAGTTCCCTGGACAGGGCGAACACCGGGGAGCTGTTTTTT. It codes for CASSSLDRANTGELFF.

The chain joins TRBV5-6 to TRBJ2-1; D gene ambiguous. Between the trimmed V and J ends, which lost 1 base and 7 bases, there was a span of 3 bases. CDR1 and CDR2 (germline): SGHDT, YYEEEE. The CDR3 runs to 11 residues. The CDR3 nucleotides are TGTGCCAGCAGCTTGAGAAATGAGCAGTTCTTC. This gives the protein CASSLRNEQFF.

The chain carries TRBV18 and TRBJ2-1; D remains unclear. Trimming removed 0 bases from V and 9 bases from J, with 12 bases in between. Looked up from germline, CDR1 is KGHSH and CDR2 is LQKENI. The CDR3 loop spans 14 amino acids. Here the CDR3 DNA reads TGTGCCAGCTCACCACCCGACAACCCGACTGAGCAGTTCTTC. Protein: CASSPPDNPTEQFF.

CDR3 protein: CASSLWTRGPQETQYF. Here the CDR3 DNA reads TGTGCCAGCAGCTTATGGACTAGGGGCCCACAAGAGACCCAGTACTTC. The chain uses TRBV7-3 and TRBJ2-5, with 7 bases matching TRBD2. This CDR3 has 16 residues. Germline-derived CDR1 and CDR2 are SGHTA and FQGTGA. Losses at the gene ends were 2 bases for V and 2 bases for J; bases not matched to a gene: 8.

The CDR3 loop is CASSKEPSANNEQFF. In DNA, the CDR3 is TGTGCCAGCAGCAAAGAGCCTAGCGCAAACAATGAGCAGTTCTTC. This chain links TRBV21-1 with TRBJ2-1; no check of the table's D call, TRBD2, against the DNA was made. TRBV21-1 counts as a pseudogene. CDR3 length: 15 amino acids.

The chain is built from TRBV20-1 and TRBJ2-7; 7 nucleotides align to TRBD1. J was trimmed by 6 bases and V by 6 bases; bases with no gene match: 5. The CDR3 has 11 amino acids. CDR1 is DFQATT and CDR2 is SNEGSKA in the germline V gene (reference sequence). CDR3 loop: CSANRGGEQYF. In DNA, the CDR3 is TGCAGTGCCAACAGGGGTGGCGAGCAGTACTTC.

The chain is built from TRBV6-5 and TRBJ1-1; D not certain. The V and J ends lost 2 bases and 0 bases respectively, with 13 bases between them. The CDR3 runs 16 residues. From germline, CDR1 is MNHEY and CDR2 SVGAGI. The CDR3 nucleotides are TGTGCCAGCAGTTACGCCTTCAGGTCCTTGAACACTGAAGCTTTCTTT. Protein product: CASSYAFRSLNTEAFF.

The gene calls are TRBV29-1 and TRBJ1-2, with TRBD1 as a possible D gene (5 bases). Germline values: CDR1 SQVTM, CDR2 ANQGSEA. The CDR3 runs to 14 residues. With 3 bases removed from V and 3 bases from J, the gap between germline ends came to 14 bases. The CDR3 nucleotides read TGCAGCGTTGATGATCAGGGAAGCTACTATGGCTACACCTTC. Amino acids: CSVDDQGSYYGYTF.

V is TRBV5-1 and J is TRBJ2-5; 11 nucleotides align to TRBD1. Germline CDR1 SGHRS, CDR2 YFSETQ. The CDR3 length is 18 residues. Trimming removed 2 bases from V and 5 bases from J; junction bases left unmatched: 14. CDR3 protein: CASSFLSRTGGLPETQYF. CDR3 coding DNA: TGCGCCAGCAGCTTCTTATCCAGGACAGGGGGCCTCCCGGAGACCCAGTACTTC.

V and J are TRBV30 and TRBJ2-3, with D unclear. CDR1 GTSNPN and CDR2 SVGIG come from the germline V gene (reference sequence). Trimming left V 2 bases short and J 0 bases short, with 12 bases between. The CDR3 runs to 15 residues. DNA of the CDR3: TGTGCCTGGAGTCGCTCGCCCAGTAGCACAGATACGCAGTATTTT. Translated: CAWSRSPSSTDTQYF. Combining the CDR3 with reference TRBV30 and TRBJ2-3 gives the whole variable domain SQTIHQWPATLVQPVGSPLSLECTVEGTSNPNLYWYRQAAGRGLQLLFYSVGIGQISSEVPQNLSASRPQDRQFILSSKKLLLSDSGFYLCAWSRSPSSTDTQYFGPGTRLTVL.